The 21 T cell receptor beta chains presented below share a single source sample, sequenced in a study of blood T cell repertoires in COVID-19. The protocol was immunoSEQ multiplex PCR, while the TCRdb copy is restricted to in-frame clones and leaves out a portion. The sample consists of 90,000 to 100,000 clones, roughly 84% of them appearing once. The source material was peripheral blood. The source of these receptors is an older woman with acute or convalescent COVID-19.

This chain connects TRBV7-9 to TRBJ1-5; 7 nucleotides line up with TRBD1. This CDR3 is built from 14 residues. Looked up from germline, CDR1 is SEHNR and CDR2 is FQNEAQ (reference sequence). J was trimmed by 4 bases and V by 6 bases; bases with no gene match: 6. The CDR3: CASSRQGGNQPQHF. In DNA form, the CDR3 reads TGTGCCAGCAGTCGACAGGGAGGAAATCAGCCCCAGCATTTT.

This sequence joins TRBV30 and TRBJ1-2; a possible D gene is TRBD1 (6 bases). V lost 0 bases to trimming and J lost 3 bases, with 11 bases between them. The CDR3 sequence is 14 residues long. Germline V CDR1 and CDR2: GTSNPN, SVGIG (reference sequence). This CDR3 is CAWSVWTADYGYTF. The CDR3 bases are TGTGCCTGGAGTGTCTGGACAGCCGACTATGGCTACACCTTC.

V usage is TRBV7-3 and J usage is TRBJ1-5; no reliable D call. The CDR3 extends over 14 amino acids. Trimming took 5 bases from V and 0 from J, leaving 8 bases between them. Germline CDR1 SGHTA, CDR2 FQGTGA. In DNA, the CDR3 is TGTGCCAGCAGCGCGTACAGTAGCAATCAGCCCCAGCATTTT. This gives the protein CASSAYSSNQPQHF.

This clone is a singleton in its sample. The chain links TRBV3-1 (or the pseudogene TRBV3-2) to TRBJ1-1; a weak D match, TRBD1 (6 bases). V gave up 0 bases and J gave up 6 bases, with 11 bases separating them. Germline V CDR1 and CDR2: LGHDT, YNNKEL (reference sequence). The CDR3 covers 14 residues. As DNA, the CDR3 is TGTGCCAGCAGCCAAGAGGCAGGGGCGGCTGAAGCTTTCTTT. Its translation: CASSQEAGAAEAFF.

The chain links TRBV7-2 to TRBJ2-7; maybe TRBD1 (5 bases). CDR3 length: 14 amino acids. Germline V gives CDR1 SGHTA, CDR2 FQGNSA. Between the trimmed V and J ends, which lost 1 base and 7 bases, there was a span of 14 bases. The CDR3 DNA sequence: TGTGCCAGCAGCTTAGGGGTCAGGGTGGGGGAGCAGTACTTC. This sequence encodes CASSLGVRVGEQYF.

This chain connects TRBV2 to TRBJ1-2; TRBD1 is a possible D gene (6 bases). CDR1 and CDR2 from the germline V gene are SNHLY and FYNNEI. Deletions cut 6 bases from V and 1 base from J, with 9 bases between. This CDR3 is 13 amino acids long. The DNA for the CDR3 is TGTGCCAGCAGGGGACAATTTAACTATGGCTACACCTTC. Encoded protein: CASRGQFNYGYTF.

V gene TRBV30 combines with J gene TRBJ1-5; TRBD1 is a possible D gene (5 bases). Germline V gene sequence: CDR1 GTSNPN, CDR2 SVGIG (reference sequence). CDR3 length: 13 residues. V was shortened by 2 bases and J by 8 bases, with 13 bases between the two germline ends. CDR3 residues: CAWSHQGGEPQHF. CDR3 DNA: TGTGCCTGGAGTCATCAGGGAGGCGAGCCCCAGCATTTT.

The V and J genes are TRBV6-5 and TRBJ2-7; 11 nucleotides match TRBD2. CDR1 and CDR2 (germline): MNHEY, SVGAGI. The length of the CDR3 is 15 residues. The V gene end was trimmed by 10 bases and the J gene end by 3 bases; junction bases not matched to a gene: 11. CDR3 bases: TGTGCCACCCAAGTAGCTAGCGGGGGGTTCTACGAGCAGTACTTC. Its protein is CATQVASGGFYEQYF.

V and J are TRBV13 and TRBJ2-7, with 8 nucleotides matching TRBD2. The CDR3 totals 13 residues. V lost 7 bases, J lost 0 bases, and 2 bases stayed unmatched. Germline loops: CDR1 PRHDT, CDR2 FYEKMQ (reference sequence). The CDR3 DNA sequence: TGTGCCAGCACAACTAGCGGCTCCTACGAGCAGTACTTC. This translates into CASTTSGSYEQYF.

J is TRBJ1-2 and V is TRBV7-2; D is uncertain. Looked up from germline, CDR1 is SGHTA and CDR2 is FQGNSA. This CDR3 spans 15 amino acids. Trimming took off 5 bases at V and 0 bases at J, with 13 bases between the two ends. The CDR3 reads CASSTEGRANYGYTF. The CDR3, as DNA: TGTGCCAGCAGCACAGAGGGCAGAGCTAACTATGGCTACACCTTC.

This clone was observed once. V is TRBV30 and J is TRBJ1-1; 7 nucleotides line up with TRBD1. The trim removed 3 bases at V and 1 base at J, leaving 8 bases unmatched. Per the germline V gene, CDR1 is GTSNPN and CDR2 is SVGIG (reference sequence). This CDR3 region has 15 residues. In DNA form, the CDR3 reads TGTGCCTGGAGCCGAGGGGGCGCCGGGAACACTGAAGCTTTCTTT. Translating it yields CAWSRGGAGNTEAFF.

The J gene is TRBJ1-2, the V gene TRBV5-5; 9 bases line up with TRBD1. Germline V gives CDR1 SGHKS, CDR2 YYEKEE (reference sequence). CDR3 length: 15 residues. V dropped 5 bases and J dropped 8; count of bases not matched to a gene: 13. The CDR3 here is CASSSLGTGWRGYTF. CDR3 DNA sequence: TGTGCCAGCAGTTCCCTCGGGACAGGGTGGCGCGGCTACACCTTC.

The chain is built from TRBV11-2 and TRBJ2-7; D ambiguous. CDR3 length: 11 residues. Trimming cost V 5 bases and J 3 bases, with 5 bases left between them. In germline, CDR1 is SGHAT, CDR2 FQNNGV. CDR3 DNA sequence: TGTGCCAGCAGCGTTTACTACGAGCAGTACTTC. This gives the protein CASSVYYEQYF. Combining the CDR3 with reference TRBV11-2 and TRBJ2-7 gives the whole variable domain EAGVAQSPRYKIIEKRQSVAFWCNPISGHATLYWYQQILGQGPKLLIQFQNNGVVDDSQLPKDRFSAERLKGVDSTLKIQPAKLEDSAVYLCASSVYYEQYFGPGTRLTVT.

This chain joins TRBV4-2 and TRBJ2-6; TRBD2 might be the D (6 bases). Germline V gene sequence: CDR1 LGHNA, CDR2 YNFKEQ. The CDR3 sequence is 19 residues long. Trimming took off 1 base at V and 5 bases at J, with 21 bases between the two ends. CDR3 coding DNA: TGTGCCAGCAGCCAAGCCGTGAGACCGGTGGGAGGCCGGGCCAACGTCCTGACTTTC. Its translation is CASSQAVRPVGGRANVLTF.

The chain couples TRBV2 to TRBJ2-3; 12 nucleotides align to TRBD2. Per germline, CDR1 SNHLY and CDR2 FYNNEI. The junction had 5 bases not matched to a gene; V was cut back by 2 bases and J by 2 bases. This CDR3 region has 17 residues. The chain's CDR3 is CASSETSGGSITDTQYF. CDR3 DNA sequence: TGTGCCAGCAGTGAAACTAGCGGGGGGTCTATCACAGATACGCAGTATTTT. The full variable domain, with the rest looked up from reference TRBV2 and TRBJ2-3, is EPEVTQTPSHQVTQMGQEVILRCVPISNHLYFYWYRQILGQKVEFLVSFYNNEISEKSEIFDDQFSVERPDGSNFTLKIRSTKLEDSAMYFCASSETSGGSITDTQYFGPGTRLTVL.

This chain joins TRBV5-5 and TRBJ1-4; 10 bases line up with TRBD1. This CDR3 has 15 amino acids. Germline CDR1 SGHKS, CDR2 YYEKEE (reference sequence). Trimming cost V 3 bases and J 7 bases; bases outside gene matches: 6. CDR3 residues: CASSSGTGDIEKLFF. The CDR3 coding sequence is TGTGCCAGCAGCTCCGGGACAGGGGATATTGAAAAACTGTTTTTT.

This chain joins TRBV2 and TRBJ2-5; tentative D call: TRBD2 (7 bases). The germline gives CDR1 SNHLY, CDR2 FYNNEI. V was pared by 7 bases and J by 2 bases, with 17 bases between. This CDR3 has 15 residues. The DNA of the CDR3 is TGTGCCAGCATGGCTTTGCGGGGGCCACAAGAGACCCAGTACTTC. Its translation is CASMALRGPQETQYF.

This chain uses TRBV7-6 with TRBJ1-6, with a possible D match to TRBD1 (5 bases). The germline V gene has CDR1 SGHVS and CDR2 FNYEAQ. V was shortened by 5 bases and J by 8 bases, with 10 bases between the two germline ends. The CDR3 runs to 13 residues. The CDR3 region has the DNA TGTGCCAGCAGCCGAGGAGGGGATTCACCCCTCCACTTT. This encodes CASSRGGDSPLHF.

The chain joins TRBV9 to TRBJ2-2; TRBD2 is a possible D gene (7 bases). Germline V gives CDR1 SGDLS, CDR2 YYNGEE. This CDR3 contains 15 residues. Trimming removed 2 bases at V and 5 bases at J, with 13 bases between. CDR3 in amino acids: CASSVVGGPTGELFF. In DNA, the CDR3 is TGTGCCAGCAGCGTCGTGGGGGGGCCTACCGGGGAGCTGTTTTTT.

The chain has TRBV7-8 and TRBJ2-1; 11 bases line up with TRBD2. The CDR3 totals 15 residues. V shed 1 base, J shed 9 bases, and the junction held 5 bases outside the gene matches. CDR1 SGHVS and CDR2 FQNEAQ come from the germline V gene. This CDR3 reads CASSLGTSGWGEQFF. The CDR3 DNA reads as TGTGCCAGCAGCTTAGGGACTAGCGGGTGGGGTGAGCAGTTCTTC.

V usage is TRBV11-2 and J usage is TRBJ1-6; D perhaps matches TRBD1 (5 bases). The CDR3 is 16 amino acids. The V and J ends lost 4 bases and 2 bases respectively, with 12 bases between them. Germline V CDR1 and CDR2: SGHAT, FQNNGV. CDR3 sequence (DNA): TGTGCCAGCAGCTCCCCCCGGGGGACCTATAATTCACCCCTCCACTTT. It yields the protein CASSSPRGTYNSPLHF.